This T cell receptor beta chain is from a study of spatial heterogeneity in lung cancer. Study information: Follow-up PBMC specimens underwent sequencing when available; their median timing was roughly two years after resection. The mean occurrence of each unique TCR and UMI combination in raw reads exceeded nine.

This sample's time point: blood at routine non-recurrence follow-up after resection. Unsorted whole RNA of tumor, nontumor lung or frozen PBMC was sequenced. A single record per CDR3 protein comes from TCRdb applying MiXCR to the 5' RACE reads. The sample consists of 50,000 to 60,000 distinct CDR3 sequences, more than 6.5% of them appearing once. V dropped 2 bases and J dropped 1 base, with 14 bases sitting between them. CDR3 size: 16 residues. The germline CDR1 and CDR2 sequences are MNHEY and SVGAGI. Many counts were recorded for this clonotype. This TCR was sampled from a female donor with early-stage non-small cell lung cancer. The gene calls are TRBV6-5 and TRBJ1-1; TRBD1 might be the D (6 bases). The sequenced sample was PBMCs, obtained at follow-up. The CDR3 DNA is TGTGCCAGCAGTTACGCATACAGGGCGGGGAACACTGAAGCTTTCTTT. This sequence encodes CASSYAYRAGNTEAFF.